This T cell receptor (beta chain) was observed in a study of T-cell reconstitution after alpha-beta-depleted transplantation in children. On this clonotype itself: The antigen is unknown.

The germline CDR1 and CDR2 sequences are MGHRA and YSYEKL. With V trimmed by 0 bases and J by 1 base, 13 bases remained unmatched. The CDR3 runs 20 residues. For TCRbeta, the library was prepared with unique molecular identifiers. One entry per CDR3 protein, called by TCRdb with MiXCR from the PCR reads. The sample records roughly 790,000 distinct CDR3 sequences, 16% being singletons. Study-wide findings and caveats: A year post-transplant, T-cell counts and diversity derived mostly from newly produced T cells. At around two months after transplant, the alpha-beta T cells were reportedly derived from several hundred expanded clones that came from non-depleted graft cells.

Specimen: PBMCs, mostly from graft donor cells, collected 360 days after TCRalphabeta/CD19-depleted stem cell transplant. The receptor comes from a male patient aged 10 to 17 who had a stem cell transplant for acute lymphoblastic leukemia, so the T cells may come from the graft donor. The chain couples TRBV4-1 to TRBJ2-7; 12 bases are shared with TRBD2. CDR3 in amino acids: CASSQDWATRTSGMSYEQYF. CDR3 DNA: TGCGCCAGCAGCCAAGATTGGGCGACCCGGACTAGCGGGATGTCCTACGAGCAGTACTTC.